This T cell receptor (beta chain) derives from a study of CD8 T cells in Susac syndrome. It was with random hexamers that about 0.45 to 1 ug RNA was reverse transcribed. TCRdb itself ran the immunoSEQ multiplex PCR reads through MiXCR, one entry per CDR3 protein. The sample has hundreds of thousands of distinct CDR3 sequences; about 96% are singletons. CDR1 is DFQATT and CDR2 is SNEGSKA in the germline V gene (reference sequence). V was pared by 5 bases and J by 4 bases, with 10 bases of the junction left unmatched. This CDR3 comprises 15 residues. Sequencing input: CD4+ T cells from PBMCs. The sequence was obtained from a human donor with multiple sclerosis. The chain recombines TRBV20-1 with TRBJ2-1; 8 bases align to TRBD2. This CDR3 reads CSARPPGLVYNEQFF. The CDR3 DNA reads TGCAGTGCTCGTCCACCGGGACTAGTGTACAATGAGCAGTTCTTC.